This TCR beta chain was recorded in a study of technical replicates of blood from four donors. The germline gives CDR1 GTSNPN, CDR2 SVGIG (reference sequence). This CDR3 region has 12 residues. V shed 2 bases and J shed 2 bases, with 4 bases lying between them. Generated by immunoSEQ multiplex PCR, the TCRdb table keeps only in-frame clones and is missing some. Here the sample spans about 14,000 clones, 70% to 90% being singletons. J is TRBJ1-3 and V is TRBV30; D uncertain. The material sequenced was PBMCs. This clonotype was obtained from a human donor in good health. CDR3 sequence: CAWSTAGNTIYF. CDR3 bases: TGTGCCTGGAGTACGGCTGGAAACACCATATATTTT.